The entry below describes one TCR beta chain. What it binds is unknown. With each sample, at least 5 micrograms of total RNA were extracted. The data are from a study of blood T cells in healthy people across ages. Whole-study results and caveats: Older age coincided with a roughly linear decline in TCR beta diversity per million T cells. Estimates of diversity drawn from one million T cells were considered underestimates. More naive CD4+ cells and higher diversity were found in long-lived than in aged donors.

For the second PCR, which ran for roughly 6 to 12 cycles, a sample-barcoded 5' primer and a J-beta primer mix were used. TCRdb redid the calling of the 5' RACE reads with MiXCR, one entry per CDR3 protein. The sample records about 730,000 distinct CDR3 sequences, approximately 39% being singletons. The V and J ends lost 11 bases and 4 bases respectively, with 15 bases between them. This CDR3 has 13 amino acids. Germline loops: CDR1 MNHEY, CDR2 SVGEGT. The chain carries TRBV6-2 or TRBV6-3 and TRBJ2-1; D ambiguous. This clonotype was obtained from a woman aged 55-75 years in good health. Sequencing was done on a sample of blood. CDR3 sequence reads: CAGDRDGYNEQFF. Written as DNA, the CDR3 is TGTGCCGGAGACCGCGACGGATACAATGAGCAGTTCTTC.